The clone carrying this T cell receptor beta chain has a count of ten or more. Its antigen is still unknown. CDR3 length: 13 residues. The V and J ends lost 5 bases and 0 bases respectively, with 2 bases between them. Looked up from germline, CDR1 is SGHTA and CDR2 is FQGNSA. These data originate in a study of T cell repertoires in cytomegalovirus infection. Study-wide background: Both a matching HLA type and CMV infection were indicated by public TCR beta signatures.

TCRdb analysed the reads with MiXCR anew, one entry per CDR3 protein. Of some 300,000 distinct CDR3 sequences detected, roughly a tenth appear once; the ten largest clones hold 2% to 3%. Study-wide results and limits: Identification of carriers of CMV plus the relevant HLA was performed using cumulative public TCR beta family frequency. CMV-specific HLA-C-restricted TCR beta clonotypes dominated the ex vivo response.

The sample consisted of PBMCs. This clonotype was sampled from a human donor in good health (CMV status not recorded). Some clones in this sample may be carry-over from other donors' samples. The chain carries TRBV7-2 and TRBJ2-6; D is unresolved. CDR3 nucleotide sequence: TGTGCCAGCAGCACCTCTGGGGCCAACGTCCTGACTTTC. This encodes CASSTSGANVLTF.